The clone carrying this T cell receptor beta chain was picked up a small number of times. The antigen remains undetermined. These data come from a study of post-analysis software for immune sequencing data. Study summary: Included among the disease courses, which were recorded for the cohort, were relapsing-remitting, secondary progressive and progressive-relapsing multiple sclerosis. Study results and caveats: A handful of TRBV segments were significantly more frequent in patients than in controls. TRBV5-6, TRBV5-1 and TRBV20-1 were among these segments.

Germline lookup yields CDR1 MNHEY and CDR2 SVGAGI. The V gene lost 5 bases and the J gene lost 0 bases, with 17 bases spanning the gap. This CDR3 has 17 residues. Each TCR beta cDNA library carried unique molecular identifiers. TCRdb reanalysed the PCR reads using MiXCR and keeps one entry per CDR3 protein. The sample has 430,000 or so distinct CDR3 sequences, about 39% seen once. The sequence derives from a girl aged 2-10 years with multiple sclerosis. The chain joins TRBV6-5 to TRBJ1-5; D unresolved. Material for sequencing was blood. The DNA of the CDR3 is TGTGCCAGCAGTGAGTCCGAGGCCTGGTATAGCAATCAGCCCCAGCATTTT. The encoded protein is CASSESEAWYSNQPQHF.